This passage covers 21 T cell receptor beta chains from one sample sequenced in a study of cytomegalovirus exposure and HLA in healthy donors. Primers: 60 Vbeta forward and 13 Jbeta reverse. Measured with immunoSEQ multiplex PCR; TCRdb has only the in-frame clones, and not every one. The data contain 110,000 to 150,000 clones, roughly 9.8% of them seen just once; the ten biggest clones take up under 2%. Sequences were obtained from PBMCs. The receptors derive from a man between 45 and 60 years old in good health and CMV-seronegative.

This chain uses TRBV19 with TRBJ1-1; 8 nucleotides align to TRBD1. The CDR3 extends over 16 amino acids. CDR1 and CDR2 (germline): LNHDA, SQIVND (reference sequence). V shed 6 bases and J 1 base; nucleotides not matched to a gene: 10. As DNA, the CDR3 is TGTGCCAGTAGGAAGCAGGGGGCGGCGGGGAACACTGAAGCTTTCTTT. The encoded protein is CASRKQGAAGNTEAFF.

This clone was seen a few times. The chain employs TRBV6-6 and TRBJ1-1; 12 nucleotides line up with TRBD1. Per germline, CDR1 MNHNY and CDR2 SVGAGI (reference sequence). V dropped 6 bases and J dropped 3; count of bases not matched to a gene: 5. CDR3 length: 15 residues. CDR3 DNA: TGTGCCAGCAGGGGACAGGGGGCGATGGACACTGAAGCTTTCTTT. Translation gives CASRGQGAMDTEAFF.

This clone has a handful of counts. The rearrangement links TRBV28 to TRBJ1-2; D not resolved. V lost 6 bases and J lost 0, with 14 bases in between. This CDR3 comprises 15 residues. The germline V gene has CDR1 MDHEN and CDR2 SYDVKM. This CDR3 is CASSPPGKANYGYTF. The CDR3 DNA is TGTGCCAGCAGCCCCCCGGGAAAGGCTAACTATGGCTACACCTTC.

This clone appeared a few times. For the CDR3, the DNA is TGTGCCTGGAGTGCACCGGCTGGAAACACCATATATTTT. It yields the protein CAWSAPAGNTIYF. The chain couples TRBV30 to TRBJ1-3, with D hard to call. CDR3 length: 13 amino acids. The V and J ends lost 1 base and 2 bases respectively, with 6 bases between them. Germline values: CDR1 GTSNPN, CDR2 SVGIG (reference sequence).

A few counts support this clone. The CDR3 reads CASSLIPGTSGSSLQFF. The CDR3 bases are TGTGCCAGCAGTTTAATTCCCGGGACTAGCGGGAGTAGCCTGCAGTTCTTC. The V and J genes are TRBV28 and TRBJ2-1, with 14 positions matching TRBD2. Germline CDR1 and CDR2: MDHEN and SYDVKM. The CDR3 sequence is 17 residues long. J gave up 12 bases and V 2 bases, and 12 bases lay outside the gene matches.

This clone was seen only a few times. The DNA of the CDR3 is TGTGCCTGGGGACAGGGGGCGCGTGGAAACACCATATATTTT. Amino acid sequence: CAWGQGARGNTIYF. V and J are TRBV30 and TRBJ1-3; 11 bases fit TRBD1. The CDR3 has 14 amino acids. The V segment lost 5 bases and the J segment 3 bases; nucleotides outside the gene matches: 3. Germline V lookup: CDR1 GTSNPN, CDR2 SVGIG (reference sequence). Looking up the rest from reference TRBV30 and TRBJ1-3 gives the full variable domain: SQTIHQWPATLVQPVGSPLSLECTVEGTSNPNLYWYRQAAGRGLQLLFYSVGIGQISSEVPQNLSASRPQDRQFILSSKKLLLSDSGFYLCAWGQGARGNTIYFGEGSWLTVV.

The chain has TRBV27 and TRBJ1-4, with 7 positions matching TRBD1. The ends lost 6 bases at V and 5 bases at J; junction bases unmatched: 9. The CDR3 sequence is 15 residues long. Per the germline V gene, CDR1 is MNHEY and CDR2 is SMNVEV (reference sequence). This CDR3 is CASSPEGAGNEKLFF. In DNA form, the CDR3 reads TGTGCCAGCAGCCCTGAGGGGGCTGGGAATGAAAAACTGTTTTTT.

This clone was counted a few times. The chain links TRBV11-2 to TRBJ2-4; TRBD1 aligns across 9 bases. CDR3 length: 17 residues. Germline trimming cut 6 bases from V and 8 bases from J; bases unmatched to any gene: 17. From germline, CDR1 is SGHAT and CDR2 FQNNGV. The CDR3 sequence: CASRGRRGTGIPDIQYF. The CDR3 DNA reads TGTGCCAGCAGAGGGAGGCGCGGGACAGGGATTCCGGACATTCAGTACTTC.

This clone showed up just a few times. The DNA for the CDR3 is TGTGCCAGCACCCCAGGGACACAGCCCCAGCATTTT. Translated: CASTPGTQPQHF. The rearrangement links TRBV2 to TRBJ1-5; D may be TRBD1 (6 bases). The germline V and J ends were trimmed by 7 bases and 7 bases, with 11 bases remaining between them. The germline gives CDR1 SNHLY, CDR2 FYNNEI. The CDR3 is 12 amino acids.

This clone was counted between two and nine times. The chain is built from TRBV9 and TRBJ1-1; TRBD1 might be the D (5 bases). CDR1 and CDR2 from the germline V gene are SGDLS and YYNGEE. The CDR3 runs to 16 residues. V was shortened by 0 bases and J by 4 bases, with 16 bases between the two germline ends. The CDR3 region has the DNA TGTGCCAGCAGCGTAGGGTGGGGGGGAGTAGGCACTGAAGCTTTCTTT. Protein product: CASSVGWGGVGTEAFF.

Only a few counts were recorded for this clone. This chain connects TRBV7-9 to TRBJ1-4; possible D gene TRBD1, 5 bases. The germline gives CDR1 SEHNR, CDR2 FQNEAQ (reference sequence). This CDR3 has 15 residues. V was pared by 7 bases and J by 6 bases, with 18 bases between. CDR3 loop: CASKSTQGFYEKLFF. The CDR3 bases are TGTGCCAGCAAATCTACTCAGGGTTTTTATGAAAAACTGTTTTTT.

This clone was picked up a small number of times. The rearrangement joins TRBV2 to TRBJ2-7, with D maybe TRBD1 (5 bases). V shed 7 bases and J shed 2 bases, with 9 bases lying between them. CDR3 length: 12 residues. Looked up from germline, CDR1 is SNHLY and CDR2 is FYNNEI. CDR3 sequence (DNA): TGTGCCAGCACCAGGGTAACCTACGAGCAGTACTTC. Translating gives CASTRVTYEQYF. The full variable domain, with the rest looked up from reference TRBV2 and TRBJ2-7, is EPEVTQTPSHQVTQMGQEVILRCVPISNHLYFYWYRQILGQKVEFLVSFYNNEISEKSEIFDDQFSVERPDGSNFTLKIRSTKLEDSAMYFCASTRVTYEQYFGPGTRLTVT.

This clone was found many times. The chain joins TRBV2 to TRBJ1-1, with D hard to call. The CDR3 is made up of 13 amino acids. The V end was cut by 7 bases, the J end by 3 bases, with 12 bases between. Germline V gives CDR1 SNHLY, CDR2 FYNNEI. CDR3 DNA sequence: TGTGCCAGCACGGAGAGGGAGTACACTGAAGCTTTCTTT. Its protein is CASTEREYTEAFF.

This clone was counted a single time. The J gene is TRBJ1-5, the V gene TRBV19; no clear D. V was pared by 6 bases and J by 0 bases, with 15 bases between. CDR3 length equals 16 residues. CDR1 and CDR2 (germline): LNHDA, SQIVND (reference sequence). CDR3 in amino acids: CASSLDSGYSNQPQHF. CDR3 nucleotides: TGTGCCAGTAGCCTGGATTCAGGTTATAGCAATCAGCCCCAGCATTTT. The whole variable domain, remainder taken from reference TRBV19 and TRBJ1-5, is DGGITQSPKYLFRKEGQNVTLSCEQNLNHDAMYWYRQDPGQGLRLIYYSQIVNDFQKGDIAEGYSVSREKKESFPLTVTSAQKNPTAFYLCASSLDSGYSNQPQHFGDGTRLSIL.

This chain uses TRBV25-1 with TRBJ1-1; tentatively, D is TRBD1 (5 bases). The CDR3 runs 16 residues. V shed 2 bases and J shed 5 bases, with 18 bases lying between them. Germline CDR1 and CDR2: MGHDK and SYGVNS. The CDR3 region is CASSEHTGGAGTEAFF. The CDR3 DNA sequence: TGTGCCAGCAGTGAACACACGGGGGGAGCGGGGACTGAAGCTTTCTTT.

The gene calls are TRBV5-1 and TRBJ2-3; 12 bases match TRBD2. J lost 10 bases, V lost 4 bases, and 10 bases had no gene match. From germline, CDR1 is SGHRS and CDR2 YFSETQ. The CDR3 spans 15 residues. Written as DNA, the CDR3 is TGCGCCAGCAGCCCCCTAGCGGGGGGGACGGAATCGCAGTATTTT. Amino acids: CASSPLAGGTESQYF.

This chain connects TRBV6-6 to TRBJ2-5; 7 bases map to TRBD1. V was pared by 2 bases and J by 2 bases, with 5 bases of the junction left unmatched. CDR1 and CDR2 from the germline V gene are MNHNY and SVGAGI (reference sequence). The CDR3 has 15 residues. The CDR3 DNA reads TGTGCCAGCAGTTACCCCGGGACAGCACAAGAGACCCAGTACTTC. Translated: CASSYPGTAQETQYF.

This chain uses TRBV28 with TRBJ2-7; TRBD2 is a possible D gene (6 bases). The V gene lost 1 base and the J gene lost 2 bases, with 15 bases spanning the gap. Germline CDR1 and CDR2: MDHEN and SYDVKM. The CDR3 consists of 16 residues. The CDR3 sequence is CASSLFSGLIPYEQYF. The DNA for the CDR3 is TGTGCCAGCAGTTTATTTAGCGGCCTAATCCCCTACGAGCAGTACTTC. The variable domain in full, with the rest retrieved from reference TRBV28 and TRBJ2-7, is DVKVTQSSRYLVKRTGEKVFLECVQDMDHENMFWYRQDPGLGLRLIYFSYDVKMKEKGDIPEGYSVSREKKERFSLILESASTNQTSMYLCASSLFSGLIPYEQYFGPGTRLTVT.

The gene calls are TRBV27 and TRBJ1-1, with TRBD1 identical over 12 bases. This CDR3 contains 16 residues. V lost 5 bases and J lost 3; bases outside the gene matches: 7. CDR1 and CDR2 from the germline V gene are MNHEY and SMNVEV (reference sequence). CDR3 coding DNA: TGTGCCAGCAGTCTGTGGGACAGGGGGCCACACACTGAAGCTTTCTTT. It yields the protein CASSLWDRGPHTEAFF.

This clone came up a few times. The chain recombines TRBV19 with TRBJ2-7, with TRBD2 matching 8 bases. After removal of 1 base from V and 1 base from J, the junction contained 9 bases not matched to a gene. In germline, CDR1 is LNHDA, CDR2 SQIVND (reference sequence). This CDR3 is built from 17 residues. CDR3 sequence (DNA): TGTGCCAGTAGTATAGGCCGGGGGGGTGGTCCATCCTACGAGCAGTACTTC. It encodes CASSIGRGGGPSYEQYF.

The CDR3 DNA is TGTGCCAGTAGGAAACCGGGACAGGGATATGGGAATTCACCCCTCCACTTT. Translating gives CASRKPGQGYGNSPLHF. The chain links TRBV19 to TRBJ1-6; 9 positions match TRBD1. J gave up 7 bases and V 6 bases, and 13 bases lay outside the gene matches. The CDR3 extends over 17 amino acids. Germline V gene lookup returns CDR1 LNHDA and CDR2 SQIVND (reference sequence). The whole variable domain, remainder taken from reference TRBV19 and TRBJ1-6, is DGGITQSPKYLFRKEGQNVTLSCEQNLNHDAMYWYRQDPGQGLRLIYYSQIVNDFQKGDIAEGYSVSREKKESFPLTVTSAQKNPTAFYLCASRKPGQGYGNSPLHFGNGTRLTVT.